One and the same sample provided the 30 T cell receptor beta chains below, sequenced in a study of graft-versus-host responses after intestinal transplantation. No antigens are known for them. Measured with immunoSEQ multiplex PCR; TCRdb has only the in-frame clones, and not every one. This table holds about 93,000 clones, 90% to 95% found once. The sample consisted of unstimulated CD8+ T cells sorted from spleen or lymph node cells, taken before intestinal transplant. These receptors all come from a human donor who received an intestinal transplant.

The chain recombines TRBV7-8 with TRBJ2-1, with D possibly matching TRBD2 (5 bases). Trimming pared 3 bases from V and 9 bases from J, leaving 6 bases between. The CDR3 has 11 amino acids. Germline lookup yields CDR1 SGHVS and CDR2 FQNEAQ. The CDR3 nucleotides are TGTGCCAGCAGCTTTGGAGGTGAGCAGTTCTTC. Translation gives CASSFGGEQFF.

The chain has TRBV2 and TRBJ2-5; the match to TRBD2 covers 11 bases. There are 15 residues in the CDR3. Germline-derived CDR1 and CDR2 are SNHLY and FYNNEI. V shed 1 base, J shed 2 bases, and the junction held 0 bases outside the gene matches. This CDR3 reads CASSEGLAGQETQYF. CDR3 nucleotides: TGTGCCAGCAGTGAAGGACTAGCGGGACAAGAGACCCAGTACTTC.

This rearrangement joins TRBV27 to TRBJ2-5; 9 nucleotides line up with TRBD1. V was clipped by 4 bases and J by 5 bases; unmatched bases: 2. The CDR3 loop spans 13 amino acids. The germline V gene has CDR1 MNHEY and CDR2 SMNVEV (reference sequence). This CDR3 reads CASSWTGVETQYF. CDR3 nucleotide sequence: TGTGCCAGCAGTTGGACAGGGGTGGAGACCCAGTACTTC.

The V and J genes are TRBV2 and TRBJ2-1; TRBD1 might be the D (6 bases). The CDR3 runs to 18 residues. Germline V CDR1 and CDR2: SNHLY, FYNNEI. Trimming pared 0 bases from V and 4 bases from J, leaving 19 bases between. This CDR3 reads CASSEARTARGDYNEQFF. The CDR3 DNA reads TGTGCCAGCAGTGAAGCGAGGACAGCTAGAGGGGATTACAATGAGCAGTTCTTC.

This chain connects TRBV15 to TRBJ2-7; 11 bases are shared with TRBD2. Looked up from germline, CDR1 is LNHNV and CDR2 is YYDKDF (reference sequence). The V segment lost 3 bases and the J segment 3 bases; nucleotides outside the gene matches: 4. This CDR3 has 15 amino acids. This chain's CDR3 is CATSSAGTSGYEQYF. In DNA form, the CDR3 reads TGTGCCACCAGCAGCGCCGGGACTAGCGGCTACGAGCAGTACTTC. Full variable domain (rest looked up from reference TRBV15 and TRBJ2-7): DAMVIQNPRYQVTQFGKPVTLSCSQTLNHNVMYWYQQKSSQAPKLLFHYYDKDFNNEADTPDNFQSRRPNTSFCFLDIRSPGLGDTAMYLCATSSAGTSGYEQYFGPGTRLTVT.

The V call is TRBV4-1, the J call TRBJ2-5, with 12 bases that match TRBD1. Germline V CDR1 and CDR2: MGHRA, YSYEKL. Trimming cost V 4 bases and J 11 bases; bases outside gene matches: 14. The CDR3 has 16 amino acids. The CDR3 here is CASSPSPGQGAGEQYF. The CDR3 nucleotides are TGCGCCAGCAGCCCCTCTCCGGGACAGGGGGCGGGGGAGCAGTACTTC.

V gene TRBV30 combines with J gene TRBJ2-2, with TRBD2 as a possible D gene (6 bases). This CDR3 region has 13 residues. Deletions cut 5 bases from V and 5 bases from J, with 12 bases between. Germline lookup yields CDR1 GTSNPN and CDR2 SVGIG (reference sequence). For the CDR3, the DNA is TGTGCCTGGGCGGAGGGGCGGACCGGGGAGCTGTTTTTT. Its protein product is CAWAEGRTGELFF. Together with reference TRBV30 and TRBJ2-2, the CDR3 gives the full variable domain: SQTIHQWPATLVQPVGSPLSLECTVEGTSNPNLYWYRQAAGRGLQLLFYSVGIGQISSEVPQNLSASRPQDRQFILSSKKLLLSDSGFYLCAWAEGRTGELFFGEGSRLTVL.

V usage is TRBV14 and J usage is TRBJ2-1, with 8 bases that match TRBD2. This CDR3 has 17 amino acids. The J segment lost 0 bases and the V segment lost 3 bases, leaving 7 bases of the junction unmatched. CDR1 and CDR2 (germline): SGHDN, FVKESK. The CDR3 sequence is CASSHFLAGNSYNEQFF. The CDR3, as DNA: TGTGCCAGCAGCCACTTTCTAGCGGGTAACTCCTACAATGAGCAGTTCTTC.

V is TRBV7-9 and J is TRBJ2-1, with D maybe TRBD1 (6 bases). The CDR3 has 15 residues. V was pared by 3 bases and J by 12 bases, with 21 bases between. CDR1 and CDR2 (germline): SEHNR, FQNEAQ (reference sequence). CDR3: CASSFGDMGPHGQFF. The DNA for the CDR3 is TGTGCCAGCAGCTTCGGGGACATGGGTCCACATGGGCAGTTCTTC.

Here the CDR3 reads CAWSGPDTQYF. The DNA of the CDR3 is TGTGCCTGGTCAGGGCCAGATACGCAGTATTTT. J is TRBJ2-3 and V is TRBV30, with D maybe TRBD1 (5 bases). This CDR3 is built from 11 residues. V dropped 5 bases and J dropped 4 bases, with 7 bases sitting between them. CDR1 and CDR2 (germline): GTSNPN, SVGIG (reference sequence).

The chain employs TRBV12-5 and TRBJ2-7; no clear D. V was shortened by 3 bases and J by 3 bases, with 6 bases between the two germline ends. Germline CDR1 LGHNT, CDR2 FRNRAP. The CDR3 covers 12 residues. CDR3 in amino acids: CASGFRVYEQYF. The CDR3 bases are TGTGCTAGTGGTTTTAGAGTCTACGAGCAGTACTTC.

The chain joins TRBV7-3 to TRBJ1-6; D gene unclear. Germline V gives CDR1 SGHTA, CDR2 FQGTGA. This CDR3 region has 13 residues. The germline V and J ends were trimmed by 5 bases and 9 bases, with 11 bases remaining between them. The CDR3 sequence: CASSQEIFSPLHF. As DNA, the CDR3 is TGTGCCAGCAGCCAAGAGATCTTTTCACCCCTCCACTTT.

The chain combines TRBV2 with TRBJ2-7; 10 bases match TRBD2. V shed 6 bases, J shed 3 bases, and the junction held 5 bases outside the gene matches. The length of the CDR3 is 14 residues. Germline V gene sequence: CDR1 SNHLY, CDR2 FYNNEI. The CDR3 reads CASRDTSGDYEQYF. In DNA, the CDR3 is TGTGCCAGCAGGGATACTAGCGGGGACTACGAGCAGTACTTC.

The genes are TRBV9 and TRBJ2-4; TRBD1 matches 10 bases. The CDR3 loop spans 14 amino acids. The trim removed 3 bases at V and 7 bases at J, leaving 4 bases unmatched. Germline V gene lookup returns CDR1 SGDLS and CDR2 YYNGEE. The CDR3 sequence: CASSGQGAENIQYF. CDR3 sequence (DNA): TGTGCCAGCAGCGGACAGGGGGCGGAGAACATTCAGTACTTC.

The rearrangement links TRBV21-1 to TRBJ2-2; no check of the table's D call, TRBD1, against the DNA was made. TRBV21-1 is reported as a pseudogene. The CDR3 totals 18 residues. The CDR3 DNA follows: TGTGCCAGCGTAGGATCCCAGGTTCCCTGTCCGAACACCGGGGAGCTGTTTTTT. It yields the protein CASVGSQVPCPNTGELFF.

About this clone: This sample also contains other DNA sequences that code for the same CDR3. The chain joins TRBV25-1 to TRBJ2-3, with 7 bases matching TRBD2. Germline-derived CDR1 and CDR2 are MGHDK and SYGVNS. The CDR3 has 18 amino acids. The junction had 19 bases not matched to a gene; V was cut back by 9 bases and J by 1 base. The CDR3 DNA reads TGTGCCAGTACCACAAAGGGGACTACGGTACTCGGCACAGATACGCAGTATTTT. Translation gives CASTTKGTTVLGTDTQYF.

The chain uses TRBV28 and TRBJ2-7; the match to TRBD1 covers 8 bases. CDR1 is MDHEN and CDR2 is SYDVKM in the germline V gene. CDR3 length equals 14 residues. J gave up 6 bases and V 7 bases, and 11 bases lay outside the gene matches. CDR3 in DNA: TGTGCCAGCACCAAGCCGGGACAGGTTTCCGAGCAGTACTTC. This codes for CASTKPGQVSEQYF.

The rearrangement uses TRBV2 and TRBJ1-6; D is unresolved. Between the trimmed V and J ends, which lost 3 bases and 0 bases, there was a span of 6 bases. This CDR3 contains 15 residues. Looked up from germline, CDR1 is SNHLY and CDR2 is FYNNEI. The CDR3 nucleotides are TGTGCCAGCAGTGACAGTGTCTCCTATAATTCACCCCTCCACTTT. Translated, it gives CASSDSVSYNSPLHF.

V usage is TRBV11-2 and J usage is TRBJ2-3; 10 nucleotides line up with TRBD2. The germline CDR1 and CDR2 sequences are SGHAT and FQNNGV. This CDR3 comprises 16 residues. V was clipped by 2 bases and J by 6 bases; unmatched bases: 8. The CDR3 region has the DNA TGTGCCAGCAGCTTAACAGCGGGGGGGCCCGGGGATACGCAGTATTTT. Its protein is CASSLTAGGPGDTQYF.

A single count supports this clone. The chain carries TRBV4-2 and TRBJ1-2; D is unclear. This CDR3 has 15 residues. Germline loops: CDR1 LGHNA, CDR2 YNFKEQ. V dropped 0 bases and J dropped 4 bases, with 12 bases sitting between them. DNA of the CDR3: TGTGCCAGCAGCCAAGATGAAACTCAAAGCTATGGCTACACCTTC. It codes for CASSQDETQSYGYTF.

The rearrangement joins TRBV30 to TRBJ2-3; D unclear. The V and J ends lost 2 bases and 4 bases respectively, with 7 bases between them. Germline loops: CDR1 GTSNPN, CDR2 SVGIG (reference sequence). The CDR3 consists of 12 residues. For the CDR3, the DNA is TGTGCCTGGAGTCAGAGCGCAGATACGCAGTATTTT. It specifies CAWSQSADTQYF.

V usage is TRBV6-5 and J usage is TRBJ2-2; D gene uncertain. Trimming took 9 bases from V and 7 from J, leaving 12 bases between them. Germline V gene sequence: CDR1 MNHEY, CDR2 SVGAGI. The CDR3 runs 12 residues. Here the CDR3 reads CASKRSDGELFF. The CDR3 DNA follows: TGTGCCAGTAAACGGTCTGACGGGGAGCTGTTTTTT.

The rearrangement joins TRBV19 to TRBJ1-1; a possible D gene is TRBD1 (6 bases). CDR1 is LNHDA and CDR2 is SQIVND in the germline V gene (reference sequence). V was trimmed by 3 bases and J by 4 bases, leaving 12 bases between them. The CDR3 covers 14 residues. The chain's CDR3 is CASSMDSRGTEAFF. The CDR3 DNA reads as TGTGCCAGTAGTATGGACAGTCGAGGCACTGAAGCTTTCTTT.

The rearrangement joins TRBV5-4 to TRBJ2-1; tentative D call: TRBD1 (7 bases). The CDR3 covers 18 residues. Between the trimmed V and J ends, which lost 5 bases and 1 base, there was a span of 22 bases. The germline CDR1 and CDR2 sequences are SGHNT and YYREEE (reference sequence). The CDR3 DNA sequence: TGTGCCAGCAGATTGCAGGAGTTGCGGGACAGATCCTACAATGAGCAGTTCTTC. Translating gives CASRLQELRDRSYNEQFF.

CDR3 protein: CASRHTGLQYQETQYF. CDR3 nucleotide sequence: TGTGCCAGTAGGCATACGGGACTTCAGTACCAAGAGACCCAGTACTTC. This chain connects TRBV19 to TRBJ2-5; possibly TRBD2 for D (6 bases). Germline lookup yields CDR1 LNHDA and CDR2 SQIVND (reference sequence). The length of the CDR3 is 16 residues. The V and J ends lost 6 bases and 0 bases respectively, with 17 bases between them.

The V call is TRBV4-1, the J call TRBJ1-5; D is perhaps TRBD1 (5 bases). V was clipped by 1 base and J by 5 bases, with 9 bases between them. The germline V gene has CDR1 MGHRA and CDR2 YSYEKL. CDR3 length: 14 amino acids. CDR3 coding DNA: TGCGCCAGCAGCCAAGTGCAGGGCCATCAGCCCCAGCATTTT. Residues: CASSQVQGHQPQHF.

The chain combines TRBV10-2 with TRBJ1-1, with a possible D match to TRBD1 (5 bases). The CDR3 extends over 13 amino acids. Germline CDR1 and CDR2: WSHSY and SAAADI. V was clipped by 8 bases and J by 1 base, with 11 bases between them. Here the CDR3 reads CASATQANTEAFF. DNA of the CDR3: TGCGCCAGCGCCACACAGGCGAACACTGAAGCTTTCTTT.

The J gene is TRBJ2-1, the V gene TRBV7-8; 9 bases line up with TRBD2. This CDR3 is built from 14 residues. Germline values: CDR1 SGHVS, CDR2 FQNEAQ. V trimming: 5 bases; J trimming: 4 bases; junction bases outside the gene matches: 3. CDR3 sequence reads: CASSGGGAYNEQFF. CDR3 DNA: TGTGCCAGCAGCGGCGGGGGGGCGTACAATGAGCAGTTCTTC.

CDR3 residues: CASSTGSRAVETQYF. Here the CDR3 DNA reads TGTGCCAGCAGCACAGGGTCCCGGGCTGTGGAGACCCAGTACTTC. The V gene is TRBV7-9, the J gene TRBJ2-5, with D perhaps matching TRBD1 (6 bases). The V gene's germline CDR1 is SEHNR and CDR2 FQNEAQ (reference sequence). The ends were cut back, 5 bases at V and 5 bases at J, with 18 bases in the middle. The CDR3 spans 15 residues.

The chain carries TRBV4-1 and TRBJ2-7; 8 bases map to TRBD1. CDR3 size: 16 residues. Trimming took 1 base from V and 2 from J; bases not matched to a gene: 7. Germline V gene lookup returns CDR1 MGHRA and CDR2 YSYEKL. CDR3 DNA sequence: TGCGCCAGCAGCCAAGCCGACAGGGGCATTCCCTACGAGCAGTACTTC. Translating it yields CASSQADRGIPYEQYF.